The 21 T cell receptor beta chains below all came from one sample that was sequenced in a study of blood T cell repertoires in COVID-19. Sequencing used immunoSEQ multiplex PCR; TCRdb keeps in-frame clones, though not all of them. The table has 250,000 to 300,000 clones, approximately 81% seen once. Sequenced sample: peripheral blood. These TCRs come from a woman in her fifties or sixties with active or convalescent COVID-19.

This clone was picked up a small number of times. The V gene is TRBV10-3, the J gene TRBJ2-1; 16 nucleotides align to TRBD2. V was clipped by 3 bases and J by 0 bases; unmatched bases: 8. CDR3 length: 20 residues. Per germline, CDR1 ENHRY and CDR2 SYGVKD. The CDR3 spells CAISDYTGLAGGSSYNEQFF. CDR3 coding DNA: TGTGCCATCAGTGATTATACGGGACTAGCGGGGGGGAGCTCCTACAATGAGCAGTTCTTC.

This rearrangement joins TRBV11-2 to TRBJ1-4, with D maybe TRBD1 (6 bases). The V end was cut by 5 bases, the J end by 2 bases, with 12 bases between. There are 15 residues in the CDR3. The germline V gene has CDR1 SGHAT and CDR2 FQNNGV. CDR3 sequence (DNA): TGTGCCAGCAGCAACCAGGGGTCGACTAATGAAAAACTGTTTTTT. It translates to CASSNQGSTNEKLFF.

J is TRBJ1-2 and V is TRBV7-2; D is possibly TRBD1 (5 bases). The CDR3 loop spans 11 amino acids. CDR1 and CDR2 from the germline V gene are SGHTA and FQGNSA. V was pared by 5 bases and J by 8 bases, with 9 bases between. For the CDR3, the DNA is TGTGCCAGCAGCCAGGGTTACGGCTACACCTTC. Translated: CASSQGYGYTF.

This chain joins TRBV11-2 and TRBJ2-3; tentative D call: TRBD1 (6 bases). CDR3 length equals 17 residues. Germline V CDR1 and CDR2: SGHAT, FQNNGV. V shed 5 bases and J shed 2 bases, with 20 bases lying between them. In nucleotides, the CDR3 is TGTGCCAGCAGCCCACGACAGGCGTGGGGTTTCACAGATACGCAGTATTTT. Translation gives CASSPRQAWGFTDTQYF.

The CDR3, as DNA: TGTGCCAGTTACAGTGCCTTTAACTATGGCTACACCTTC. Translation gives CASYSAFNYGYTF. The chain has TRBV19 and TRBJ1-2; no firm D call. The CDR3 runs to 13 residues. V lost 8 bases and J 1 base, leaving 11 bases between the germline ends. From germline, CDR1 is LNHDA and CDR2 SQIVND (reference sequence).

In DNA, the CDR3 is TGTGCCATCAGTGGGTCTAGCGGGGGCCAATCAGATACGCAGTATTTT. It is translated as CAISGSSGGQSDTQYF. The chain combines TRBV10-3 with TRBJ2-3; 10 nucleotides line up with TRBD2. The CDR3 totals 16 residues. J lost 4 bases, V lost 4 bases, and 8 bases had no gene match. Germline CDR1 and CDR2: ENHRY and SYGVKD.

This chain joins TRBV24-1 and TRBJ1-2, with D maybe TRBD1 (5 bases). The germline CDR1 and CDR2 sequences are KGHDR and SFDVKD. The CDR3 consists of 12 residues. Trimming stripped 4 bases from V and 9 bases from J, with 11 bases between. For the CDR3, the DNA is TGTGCCACCAGTGAAGCAGGGTTTAGCTACACCTTC. The encoded protein is CATSEAGFSYTF.

This rearrangement joins TRBV7-9 to TRBJ1-2; D remains unclear. From germline, CDR1 is SEHNR and CDR2 FQNEAQ (reference sequence). Trimming pared 0 bases from V and 14 bases from J, leaving 13 bases between. The CDR3 is 12 amino acids. This CDR3 is CASSLAYDAGTF. DNA for the CDR3: TGTGCCAGCAGCTTAGCGTATGACGCGGGAACCTTC.

Concerning this clone: The sample has other DNA sequences that encode this CDR3 too. V gene TRBV11-3 combines with J gene TRBJ2-7; 9 positions match TRBD1. J lost 6 bases, V lost 5 bases, and 11 bases had no gene match. The CDR3 length is 15 residues. The germline V gene has CDR1 SGHNT and CDR2 YENEEA. This CDR3 reads CASSKTGTGSAEQYF. CDR3 DNA: TGTGCCAGCAGCAAGACCGGGACAGGGTCGGCCGAGCAGTACTTC.

This chain joins TRBV7-9 and TRBJ1-4; D is ambiguous. The CDR3 contains 16 residues. The germline V gene has CDR1 SEHNR and CDR2 FQNEAQ (reference sequence). Trimming stripped 5 bases from V and 5 bases from J, with 18 bases between. CDR3 in amino acids: CASSPTSALRNEKLFF. The CDR3 DNA follows: TGTGCCAGCAGCCCGACCTCGGCCCTGAGGAATGAAAAACTGTTTTTT. The full variable domain, in which reference TRBV7-9 and TRBJ1-4 provide the parts outside the CDR3, is DTGVSQNPRHKITKRGQNVTFRCDPISEHNRLYWYRQTLGQGPEFLTYFQNEAQLEKSRLLSDRFSAERPKGSFSTLEIQRTEQGDSAMYLCASSPTSALRNEKLFFGSGTQLSVL.

The CDR3 region is CASSLNPGQLWVNEQFF. Written as DNA, the CDR3 is TGTGCCAGCAGCCTAAACCCGGGACAGCTATGGGTAAATGAGCAGTTCTTC. The rearrangement links TRBV3-1 (or the pseudogene TRBV3-2) to TRBJ2-1; 7 bases are a match to TRBD1. The V gene's germline CDR1 is LGHDT and CDR2 YNNKEL (reference sequence). The CDR3 runs to 17 residues. V gave up 4 bases and J gave up 7 bases; unmatched junction bases: 16.

This rearrangement joins TRBV5-4 to TRBJ1-2, with 9 positions matching TRBD1. Germline trimming cut 4 bases from V and 3 bases from J; bases unmatched to any gene: 13. CDR1 and CDR2 (germline): SGHNT, YYREEE (reference sequence). This CDR3 region has 17 residues. CDR3 in amino acids: CASSGGQGEISYYGYTF. CDR3 in DNA: TGTGCCAGCAGCGGGGGACAGGGCGAAATTTCATACTATGGCTACACCTTC.

The chain joins TRBV6-1 to TRBJ2-7, with D perhaps TRBD2 (6 bases). Trimming cost V 3 bases and J 5 bases, with 11 bases left between them. The CDR3 contains 13 residues. The germline gives CDR1 MNHNS, CDR2 SASEGT. Written as DNA, the CDR3 is TGTGCCAGCAGTGAGGCGGGGTCGAACGAGCAGTACTTC. It codes for CASSEAGSNEQYF.

V usage is TRBV6-5 and J usage is TRBJ2-7, with D tentatively TRBD2 (5 bases). Germline lookup yields CDR1 MNHEY and CDR2 SVGAGI. V was clipped by 7 bases and J by 0 bases, with 16 bases between them. The CDR3 has 15 amino acids. The CDR3 is CASIGRTDFSYEQYF. The CDR3 coding sequence is TGTGCCAGCATCGGTAGAACGGACTTCTCCTACGAGCAGTACTTC.

The chain employs TRBV14 and TRBJ2-1, with a weak D call TRBD1 (5 bases). V shed 2 bases and J shed 3 bases, with 11 bases lying between them. The CDR3 consists of 15 residues. Germline loops: CDR1 SGHDN, CDR2 FVKESK. The CDR3 DNA reads as TGTGCCAGCAGCCAACAGGGCCTTCACTACAATGAGCAGTTCTTC. This sequence encodes CASSQQGLHYNEQFF.

The V gene is TRBV20-1, the J gene TRBJ1-1; a possible D gene is TRBD1 (5 bases). CDR1 and CDR2 (germline): DFQATT, SNEGSKA (reference sequence). V lost 3 bases to trimming and J lost 11 bases, with 19 bases between them. CDR3 length: 13 amino acids. In nucleotides, the CDR3 is TGCAGTGCTAGTGACCGCGGGGGGAAGTTGGCTTTCTTT. This translates into CSASDRGGKLAFF.

The chain is built from TRBV4-1 and TRBJ2-5; 9 nucleotides agree with TRBD2. V shed 4 bases and J 0 bases; nucleotides not matched to a gene: 6. CDR1 is MGHRA and CDR2 is YSYEKL in the germline V gene. CDR3 length: 16 amino acids. The CDR3 loop is CASSLVGLAYQETQYF. The CDR3 DNA sequence: TGCGCCAGCAGCCTAGTAGGACTAGCGTACCAAGAGACCCAGTACTTC.

This clone showed up just a few times. This chain connects TRBV6-2 or TRBV6-3 to TRBJ1-1; D gene ambiguous. The germline gives CDR1 MNHEY, CDR2 SVGEGT. CDR3 length equals 14 residues. V was cut by 2 bases and J by 7 bases, with 14 bases left in between. CDR3 nucleotide sequence: TGTGCCAGCAGTTACGGTAGAGGCTACTTTGAAGCTTTCTTT. Translated: CASSYGRGYFEAFF.

The CDR3 loop reads CASSGSSFGYGYTF. Written as DNA, the CDR3 is TGTGCCAGCAGTGGCTCATCTTTCGGGTATGGCTACACCTTC. V gene TRBV2 combines with J gene TRBJ1-2; the D is unclear. V gave up 4 bases and J gave up 5 bases, with 14 bases separating them. This CDR3 contains 14 residues. Germline V gene lookup returns CDR1 SNHLY and CDR2 FYNNEI.

In this sample, this clone turned up once. The CDR3 region has the DNA TGTGCCAGCGGCCAGGGCGGGGGGGCTGACGAGCAGTACTTC. Translated, it gives CASGQGGGADEQYF. The chain employs TRBV25-1 and TRBJ2-7, with 9 bases lining up with TRBD2. After removal of 8 bases from V and 5 bases from J, the junction contained 10 bases not matched to a gene. Per the germline V gene, CDR1 is MGHDK and CDR2 is SYGVNS. The CDR3 covers 14 residues.

The V gene is TRBV9, the J gene TRBJ2-3; D might be TRBD2 (6 bases). Germline loops: CDR1 SGDLS, CDR2 YYNGEE. V lost 1 base and J 0 bases, leaving 6 bases between the germline ends. The length of the CDR3 is 14 residues. The CDR3 DNA is TGTGCCAGCAGCGTACGGGGGAGCACAGATACGCAGTATTTT. Residues: CASSVRGSTDTQYF.